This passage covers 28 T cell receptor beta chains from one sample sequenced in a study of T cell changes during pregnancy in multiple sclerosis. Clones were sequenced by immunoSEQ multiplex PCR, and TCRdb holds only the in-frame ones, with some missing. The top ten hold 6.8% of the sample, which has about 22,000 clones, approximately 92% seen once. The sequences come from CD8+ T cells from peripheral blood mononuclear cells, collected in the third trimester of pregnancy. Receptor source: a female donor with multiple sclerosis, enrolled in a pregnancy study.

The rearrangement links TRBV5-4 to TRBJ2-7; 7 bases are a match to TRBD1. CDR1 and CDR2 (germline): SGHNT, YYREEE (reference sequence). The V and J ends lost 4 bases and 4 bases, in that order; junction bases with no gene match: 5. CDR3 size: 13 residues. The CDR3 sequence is CASSVDRRYEQYF. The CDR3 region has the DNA TGTGCCAGCAGCGTGGACAGGAGATACGAGCAGTACTTC.

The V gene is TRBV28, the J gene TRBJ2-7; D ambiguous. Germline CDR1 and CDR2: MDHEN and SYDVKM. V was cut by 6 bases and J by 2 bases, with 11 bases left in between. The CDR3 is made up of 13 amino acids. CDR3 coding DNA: TGTGCCAGCAGCCCGACATTAACCTACGAGCAGTACTTC. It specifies CASSPTLTYEQYF.

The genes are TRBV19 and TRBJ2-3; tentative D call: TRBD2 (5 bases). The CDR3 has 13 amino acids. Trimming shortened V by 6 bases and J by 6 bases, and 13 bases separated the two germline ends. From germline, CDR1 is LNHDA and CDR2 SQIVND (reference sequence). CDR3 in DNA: TGTGCCAGTAGGGCGGGTTCGGAGGATACGCAGTATTTT. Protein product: CASRAGSEDTQYF.

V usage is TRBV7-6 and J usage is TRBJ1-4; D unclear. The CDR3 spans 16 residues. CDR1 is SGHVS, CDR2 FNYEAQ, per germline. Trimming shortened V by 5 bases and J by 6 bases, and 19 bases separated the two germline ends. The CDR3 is CASSQPGSRRDEKLFF. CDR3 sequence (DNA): TGTGCCAGCAGCCAACCGGGCAGCCGGAGGGATGAAAAACTGTTTTTT. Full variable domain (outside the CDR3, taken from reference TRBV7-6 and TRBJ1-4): GAGVSQSPRYKVTKRGQDVALRCDPISGHVSLYWYRQALGQGPEFLTYFNYEAQQDKSGLPNDRFSAERPEGSISTLTIQRTEQRDSAMYRCASSQPGSRRDEKLFFGSGTQLSVL.

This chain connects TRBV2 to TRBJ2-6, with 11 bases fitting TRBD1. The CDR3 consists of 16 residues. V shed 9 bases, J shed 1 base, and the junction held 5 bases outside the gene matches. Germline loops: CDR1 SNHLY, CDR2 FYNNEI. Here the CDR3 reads CARGTGGSSGANVLTF. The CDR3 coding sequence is TGTGCCAGGGGGACAGGGGGAAGTTCTGGGGCCAACGTCCTGACTTTC.

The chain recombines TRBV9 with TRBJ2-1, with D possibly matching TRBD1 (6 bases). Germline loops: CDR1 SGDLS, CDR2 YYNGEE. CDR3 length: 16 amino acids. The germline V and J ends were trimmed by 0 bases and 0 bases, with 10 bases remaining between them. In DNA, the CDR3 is TGTGCCAGCAGCGTAGGGGACACCAGCTCCTACAATGAGCAGTTCTTC. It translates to CASSVGDTSSYNEQFF. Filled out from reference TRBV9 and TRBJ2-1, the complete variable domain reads DSGVTQTPKHLITATGQRVTLRCSPRSGDLSVYWYQQSLDQGLQFLIQYYNGEERAKGNILERFSAQQFPDLHSELNLSSLELGDSALYFCASSVGDTSSYNEQFFGPGTRLTVL.

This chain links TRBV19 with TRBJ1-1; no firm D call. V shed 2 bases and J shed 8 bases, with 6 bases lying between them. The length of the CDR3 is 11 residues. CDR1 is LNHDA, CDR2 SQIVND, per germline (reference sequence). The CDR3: CASSISQEAFF. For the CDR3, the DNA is TGTGCCAGTAGTATATCACAGGAAGCTTTCTTT.

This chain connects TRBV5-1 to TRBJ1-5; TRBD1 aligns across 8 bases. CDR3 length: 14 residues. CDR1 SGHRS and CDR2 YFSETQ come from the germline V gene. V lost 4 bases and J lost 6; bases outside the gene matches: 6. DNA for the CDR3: TGCGCCAGCAGCCTCGGACAGGGCGGTCAGCCCCAGCATTTT. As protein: CASSLGQGGQPQHF. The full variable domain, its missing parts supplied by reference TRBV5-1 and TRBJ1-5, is KAGVTQTPRYLIKTRGQQVTLSCSPISGHRSVSWYQQTPGQGLQFLFEYFSETQRNKGNFPGRFSGRQFSNSRSEMNVSTLELGDSALYLCASSLGQGGQPQHFGDGTRLSIL.

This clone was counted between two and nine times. The CDR3 spells CASTESPGATYNEQFF. The DNA for the CDR3 is TGTGCCAGTACCGAAAGTCCCGGAGCGACCTACAATGAGCAGTTCTTC. This sequence joins TRBV19 and TRBJ2-1; D not resolved. V was cut by 7 bases and J by 2 bases, with 18 bases left in between. Per germline, CDR1 LNHDA and CDR2 SQIVND (reference sequence). The CDR3 sequence is 16 residues long.

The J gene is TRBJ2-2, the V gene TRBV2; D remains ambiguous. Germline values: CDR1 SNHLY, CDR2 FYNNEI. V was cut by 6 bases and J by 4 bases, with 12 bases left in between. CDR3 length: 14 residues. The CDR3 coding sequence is TGTGCCAGCAGCGATTATAGGAGCACCGGGGAGCTGTTTTTT. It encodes CASSDYRSTGELFF. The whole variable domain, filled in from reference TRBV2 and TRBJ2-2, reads EPEVTQTPSHQVTQMGQEVILRCVPISNHLYFYWYRQILGQKVEFLVSFYNNEISEKSEIFDDQFSVERPDGSNFTLKIRSTKLEDSAMYFCASSDYRSTGELFFGEGSRLTVL.

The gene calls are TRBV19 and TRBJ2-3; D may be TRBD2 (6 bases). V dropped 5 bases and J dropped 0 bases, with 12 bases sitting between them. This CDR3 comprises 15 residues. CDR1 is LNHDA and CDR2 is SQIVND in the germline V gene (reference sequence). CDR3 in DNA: TGTGCCAGTAGTGCGGGACCGACTAGCACAGATACGCAGTATTTT. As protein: CASSAGPTSTDTQYF.

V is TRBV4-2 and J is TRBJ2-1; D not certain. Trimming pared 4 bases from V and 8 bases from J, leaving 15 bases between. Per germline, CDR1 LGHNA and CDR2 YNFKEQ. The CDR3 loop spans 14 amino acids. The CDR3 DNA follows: TGTGCCAGCAGCCCACTACTCCCTTCGGATGAGCAGTTCTTC. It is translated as CASSPLLPSDEQFF.

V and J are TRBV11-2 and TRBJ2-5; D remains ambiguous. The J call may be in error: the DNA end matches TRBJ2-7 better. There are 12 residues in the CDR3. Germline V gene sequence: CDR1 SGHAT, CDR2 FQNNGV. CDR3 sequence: CASSPYLYEQYF. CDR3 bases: TGTGCCAGCAGCCCTTACCTCTACGAGCAGTACTTC.

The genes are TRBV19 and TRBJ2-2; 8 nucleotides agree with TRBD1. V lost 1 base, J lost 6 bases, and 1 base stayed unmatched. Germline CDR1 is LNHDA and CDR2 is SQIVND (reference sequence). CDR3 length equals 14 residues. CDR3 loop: CASSIGDRPGELFF. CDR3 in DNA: TGTGCCAGTAGTATAGGGGACAGGCCCGGGGAGCTGTTTTTT.

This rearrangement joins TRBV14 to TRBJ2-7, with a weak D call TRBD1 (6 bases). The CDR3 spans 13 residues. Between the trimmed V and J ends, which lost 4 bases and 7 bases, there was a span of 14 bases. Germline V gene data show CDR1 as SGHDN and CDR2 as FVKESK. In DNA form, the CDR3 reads TGTGCCAGCAGCCTACAGGGTTCTTTAGAGCAGTACTTC. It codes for CASSLQGSLEQYF.

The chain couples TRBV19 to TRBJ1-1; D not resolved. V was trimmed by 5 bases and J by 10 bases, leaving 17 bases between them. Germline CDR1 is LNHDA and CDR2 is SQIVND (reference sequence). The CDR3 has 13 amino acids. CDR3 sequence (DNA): TGTGCCAGTAGTCTTGCTCGCTCAGTGCCAGCTTTCTTT. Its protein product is CASSLARSVPAFF.

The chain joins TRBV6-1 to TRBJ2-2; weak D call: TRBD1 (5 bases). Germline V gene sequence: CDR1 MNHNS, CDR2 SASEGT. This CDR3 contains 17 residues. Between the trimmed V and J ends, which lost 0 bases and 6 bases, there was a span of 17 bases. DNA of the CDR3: TGTGCCAGCAGTGAAGCTTTGCCAGGGTTAATTGCCGGGGAGCTGTTTTTT. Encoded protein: CASSEALPGLIAGELFF.

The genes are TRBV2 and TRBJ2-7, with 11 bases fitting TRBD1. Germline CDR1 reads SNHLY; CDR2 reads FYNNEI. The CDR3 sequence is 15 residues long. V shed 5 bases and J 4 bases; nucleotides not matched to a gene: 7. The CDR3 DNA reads TGTGCCAGCAGTCCCGGACAGGGGGCGGATTACGAGCAGTACTTC. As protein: CASSPGQGADYEQYF.

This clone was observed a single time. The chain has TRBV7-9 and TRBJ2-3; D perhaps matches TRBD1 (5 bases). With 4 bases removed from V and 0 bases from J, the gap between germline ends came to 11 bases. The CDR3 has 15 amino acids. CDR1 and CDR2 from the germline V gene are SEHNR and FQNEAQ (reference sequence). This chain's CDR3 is CASSSRVSSTDTQYF. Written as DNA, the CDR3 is TGTGCCAGCAGCTCCAGGGTATCTAGCACAGATACGCAGTATTTT.

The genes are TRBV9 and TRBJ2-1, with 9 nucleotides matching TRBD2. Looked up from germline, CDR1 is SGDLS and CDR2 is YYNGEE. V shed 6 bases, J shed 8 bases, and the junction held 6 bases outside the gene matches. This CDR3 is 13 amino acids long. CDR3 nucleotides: TGTGCCAGCAACAGCGGGGGGTTATATGAGCAGTTCTTC. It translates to CASNSGGLYEQFF.

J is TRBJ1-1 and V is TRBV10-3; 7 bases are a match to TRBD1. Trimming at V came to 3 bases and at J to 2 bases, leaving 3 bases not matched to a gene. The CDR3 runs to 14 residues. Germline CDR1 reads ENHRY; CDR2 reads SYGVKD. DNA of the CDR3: TGTGCCATCAGTGACGGACAGGCAAACACTGAAGCTTTCTTT. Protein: CAISDGQANTEAFF.

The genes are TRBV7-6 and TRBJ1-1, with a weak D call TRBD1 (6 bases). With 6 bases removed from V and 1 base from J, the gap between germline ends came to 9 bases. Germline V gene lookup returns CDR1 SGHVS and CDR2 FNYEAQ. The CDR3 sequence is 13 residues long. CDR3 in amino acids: CASSLDRNTEAFF. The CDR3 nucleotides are TGTGCCAGCAGTCTGGACAGGAACACTGAAGCTTTCTTT.

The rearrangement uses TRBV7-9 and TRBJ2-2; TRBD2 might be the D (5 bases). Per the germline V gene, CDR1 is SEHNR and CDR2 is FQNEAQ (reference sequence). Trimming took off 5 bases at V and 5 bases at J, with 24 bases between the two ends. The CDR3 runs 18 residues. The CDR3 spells CASSPPGLTNERTGELFF. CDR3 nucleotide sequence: TGTGCCAGCAGCCCACCCGGACTTACGAACGAAAGGACCGGGGAGCTGTTTTTT.

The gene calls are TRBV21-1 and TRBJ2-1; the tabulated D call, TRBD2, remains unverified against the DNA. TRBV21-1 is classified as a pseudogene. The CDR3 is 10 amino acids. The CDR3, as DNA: TGTGCCAGTCCAAGCGGGACTAAGTTCTTC. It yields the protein CASPSGTKFF.

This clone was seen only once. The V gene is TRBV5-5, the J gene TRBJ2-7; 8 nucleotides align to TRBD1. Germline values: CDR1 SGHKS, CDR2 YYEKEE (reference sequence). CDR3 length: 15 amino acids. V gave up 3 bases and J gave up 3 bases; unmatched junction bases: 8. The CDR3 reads CASSYRQGTGYEQYF. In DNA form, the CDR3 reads TGTGCCAGCAGCTATCGACAGGGGACAGGCTACGAGCAGTACTTC.

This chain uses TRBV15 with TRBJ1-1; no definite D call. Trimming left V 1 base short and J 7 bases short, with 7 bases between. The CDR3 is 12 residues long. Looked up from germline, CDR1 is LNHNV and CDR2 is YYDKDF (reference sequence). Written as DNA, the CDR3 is TGTGCCACCAGCAGAGTACAGAGTGAAGCTTTCTTT. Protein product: CATSRVQSEAFF.

The CDR3 region is CASSLGWLMNTEAFF. CDR3 bases: TGTGCCAGCAGCTTAGGGTGGCTTATGAACACTGAAGCTTTCTTT. The rearrangement links TRBV11-1 to TRBJ1-1; D is ambiguous. Looked up from germline, CDR1 is SGHAT and CDR2 is FQDESV (reference sequence). The CDR3 runs to 15 residues. Trimming cost V 1 base and J 0 bases, with 9 bases left between them. Combining the CDR3 with reference TRBV11-1 and TRBJ1-1 gives the whole variable domain EAEVAQSPRYKITEKSQAVAFWCDPISGHATLYWYRQILGQGPELLVQFQDESVVDDSQLPKDRFSAERLKGVDSTLKIQPAELGDSAMYLCASSLGWLMNTEAFFGQGTRLTVV.

CDR3 in DNA: TGTGCCAGCAGCTTAGCCGGGGGGGATAGCAATCAGCCCCAGCATTTT. As protein: CASSLAGGDSNQPQHF. V and J are TRBV7-9 and TRBJ1-5, with D possibly being TRBD1 (5 bases). V lost 0 bases to trimming and J lost 0 bases, with 9 bases between them. Germline CDR1 is SEHNR and CDR2 is FQNEAQ (reference sequence). The CDR3 is made up of 16 amino acids. The full variable domain, rest sourced from reference TRBV7-9 and TRBJ1-5, is DTGVSQNPRHKITKRGQNVTFRCDPISEHNRLYWYRQTLGQGPEFLTYFQNEAQLEKSRLLSDRFSAERPKGSFSTLEIQRTEQGDSAMYLCASSLAGGDSNQPQHFGDGTRLSIL.